The source of this TCR beta chain is a study of cytomegalovirus exposure and HLA in healthy donors. In the study overall: The 95 to 150 validation repertoires were produced on the same platform as the roughly 700 repertoires of the first cohort. This was reported in a later analysis.

Study-wide results and limits: Both high specificity and high sensitivity reportedly marked the classifier's diagnosis of cytomegalovirus status. The tendency of first-cohort TCR clusters to co-occur in the 110 or so validation repertoires emerged from a later analysis.

The donors were in the approximately 130-subject validation cohort, distinct from the approximately 700-subject first cohort. Clones were sequenced by immunoSEQ multiplex PCR, and TCRdb holds only the in-frame ones, with some missing. The profile covers some 140,000 clones, with about 86% appearing a single time and less than 3.5% taken by the ten largest. This clone was counted a few times. Antigen: not known. This CDR3 has 16 residues. CDR1 and CDR2 from the germline V gene are LNHDA and SQIVND (reference sequence). V was clipped by 2 bases and J by 0 bases, with 14 bases between them. This TCR was recovered from a man aged 18 to 35 in good health and CMV-seronegative. The gene calls are TRBV19 and TRBJ2-7; tentatively, D is TRBD2 (5 bases). The source material was PBMCs. CDR3 sequence (DNA): TGTGCCAGTAGTATACGGTTGGACTGGGCCTCCTACGAGCAGTACTTC. This gives the protein CASSIRLDWASYEQYF.